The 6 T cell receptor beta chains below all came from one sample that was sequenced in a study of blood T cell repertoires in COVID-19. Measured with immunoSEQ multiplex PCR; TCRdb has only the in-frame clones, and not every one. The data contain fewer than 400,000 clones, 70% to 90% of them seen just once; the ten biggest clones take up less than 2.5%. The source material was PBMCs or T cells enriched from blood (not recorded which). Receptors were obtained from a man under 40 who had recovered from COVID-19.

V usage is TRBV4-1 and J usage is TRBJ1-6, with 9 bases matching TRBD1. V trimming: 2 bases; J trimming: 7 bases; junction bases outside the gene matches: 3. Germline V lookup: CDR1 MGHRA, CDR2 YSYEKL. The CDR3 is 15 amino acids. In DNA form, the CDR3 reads TGCGCCAGCAGCCAAACCGGGACAGGGAATTCACCCCTCCACTTT. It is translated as CASSQTGTGNSPLHF.

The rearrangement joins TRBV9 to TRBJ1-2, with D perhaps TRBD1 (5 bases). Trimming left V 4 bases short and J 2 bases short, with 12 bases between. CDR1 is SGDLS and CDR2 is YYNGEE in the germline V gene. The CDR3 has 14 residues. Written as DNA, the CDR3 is TGTGCCAGCAGCCTCGACGGGGGAAACTATGGCTACACCTTC. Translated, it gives CASSLDGGNYGYTF.

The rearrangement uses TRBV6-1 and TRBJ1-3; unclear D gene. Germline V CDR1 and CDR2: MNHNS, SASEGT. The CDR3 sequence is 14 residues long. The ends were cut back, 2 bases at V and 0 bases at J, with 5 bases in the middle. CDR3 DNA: TGTGCCAGCAGTGAACCAGTCTCTGGAAACACCATATATTTT. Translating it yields CASSEPVSGNTIYF.

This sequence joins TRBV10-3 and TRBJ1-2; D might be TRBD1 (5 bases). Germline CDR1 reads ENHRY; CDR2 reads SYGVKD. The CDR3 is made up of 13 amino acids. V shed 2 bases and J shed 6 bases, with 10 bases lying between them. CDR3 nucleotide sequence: TGTGCCATCAGTGAGAGACAGCGAAATGGCTACACCTTC. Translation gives CAISERQRNGYTF.

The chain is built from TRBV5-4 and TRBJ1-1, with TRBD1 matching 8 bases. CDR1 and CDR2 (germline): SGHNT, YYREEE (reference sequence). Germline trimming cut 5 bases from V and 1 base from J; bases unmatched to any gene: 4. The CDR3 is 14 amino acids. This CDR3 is CASRPDRANTEAFF. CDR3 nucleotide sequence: TGTGCCAGCAGACCGGACAGGGCGAACACTGAAGCTTTCTTT.

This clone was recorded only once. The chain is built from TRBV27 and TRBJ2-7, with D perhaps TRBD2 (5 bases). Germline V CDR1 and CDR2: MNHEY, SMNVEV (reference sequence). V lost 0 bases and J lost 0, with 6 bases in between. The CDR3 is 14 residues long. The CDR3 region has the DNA TGTGCCAGCAGTTTATCGGGGAGCTCCTACGAGCAGTACTTC. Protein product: CASSLSGSSYEQYF.